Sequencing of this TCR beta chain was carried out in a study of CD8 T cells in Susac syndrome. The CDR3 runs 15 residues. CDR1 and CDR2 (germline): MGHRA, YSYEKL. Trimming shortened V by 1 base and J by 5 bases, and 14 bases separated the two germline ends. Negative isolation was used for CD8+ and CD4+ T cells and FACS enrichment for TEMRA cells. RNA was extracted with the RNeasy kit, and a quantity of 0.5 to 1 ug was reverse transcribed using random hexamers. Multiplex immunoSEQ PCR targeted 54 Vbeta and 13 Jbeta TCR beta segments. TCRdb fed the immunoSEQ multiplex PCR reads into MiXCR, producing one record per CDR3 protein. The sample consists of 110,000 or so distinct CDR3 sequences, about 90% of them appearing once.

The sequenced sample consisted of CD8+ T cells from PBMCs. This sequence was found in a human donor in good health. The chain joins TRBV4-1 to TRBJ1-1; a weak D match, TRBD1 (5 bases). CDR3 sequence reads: CASSQGPAGWTEAFF. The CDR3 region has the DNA TGCGCCAGCAGCCAAGGTCCCGCAGGGTGGACTGAAGCTTTCTTT.